This passage covers 6 T cell receptor beta chains from one sample sequenced in a study of CD8+ T cells in alopecia areata. Described treatment: oral pan-JAK inhibitor, 5-10 mg twice daily. RNA was extracted and reverse transcribed into cDNA as the sequencing template. The repertoire was sequenced with immunoSEQ multiplex PCR; TCRdb's copy has only in-frame clones and lacks some. The sample consists of 200,000 to 250,000 clones, roughly two fifths of them appearing once. Sequenced material: CD4+ T cells sorted from blood, taken at week 34, from a patient treated with tofacitinib. These receptors were taken from a human donor with alopecia areata.

Points on this clone: Other DNA sequences within the sample encode an identical CDR3. The J gene is TRBJ1-1, the V gene TRBV18; D may be TRBD1 (6 bases). CDR3 length: 13 amino acids. Germline-derived CDR1 and CDR2 are KGHSH and LQKENI. V lost 4 bases, J lost 5 bases, and 11 bases lay in between. CDR3 residues: CASSRGQNTEAFF. The CDR3 DNA reads TGTGCCAGCTCACGTGGACAGAATACTGAAGCTTTCTTT.

In DNA form, the CDR3 reads TGTGCCTCGAAGGTTCGTTCTAGCACAGATACGCAGTATTTT. It specifies CASKVRSSTDTQYF. The chain couples TRBV7-9 to TRBJ2-3, with D unresolved. The CDR3 has 14 amino acids. In germline, CDR1 is SEHNR, CDR2 FQNEAQ (reference sequence). V lost 11 bases to trimming and J lost 0 bases, with 15 bases between them.

The chain employs TRBV9 and TRBJ2-7; D might be TRBD1 (5 bases). The V and J ends lost 4 bases and 0 bases respectively, with 14 bases between them. Germline loops: CDR1 SGDLS, CDR2 YYNGEE. This CDR3 has 15 amino acids. The CDR3 DNA sequence: TGTGCCAGCAGCCCCAATTACAGGAGCTCCTACGAGCAGTACTTC. Protein product: CASSPNYRSSYEQYF.

The chain uses TRBV9 and TRBJ2-3; D is unclear. CDR3 size: 15 residues. Germline assignment: CDR1 SGDLS and CDR2 YYNGEE. Between the trimmed V and J ends, which lost 0 bases and 1 base, there was a span of 9 bases. DNA of the CDR3: TGTGCCAGCAGCGTAGAGTCCCTCGGCACAGATACGCAGTATTTT. Translation: CASSVESLGTDTQYF.

This clone was seen only a few times. The genes are TRBV4-1 and TRBJ2-4; unclear D gene. V was shortened by 4 bases and J by 0 bases, with 16 bases between the two germline ends. The CDR3 has 17 residues. Germline V gene data show CDR1 as MGHRA and CDR2 as YSYEKL. The CDR3 loop is CASSPIDTMLAKNIQYF. The CDR3 bases are TGCGCCAGCAGCCCAATCGACACCATGCTAGCCAAAAACATTCAGTACTTC.

This clone was detected only a few times. V usage is TRBV5-1 and J usage is TRBJ2-2; no definite D call. The CDR3 totals 16 residues. V was clipped by 3 bases and J by 1 base, with 13 bases between them. Germline-derived CDR1 and CDR2 are SGHRS and YFSETQ. Here the CDR3 DNA reads TGCGCCAGCAGCTCGCATGGTCTAGTGAACACCGGGGAGCTGTTTTTT. It is translated as CASSSHGLVNTGELFF.